A selection of T cell receptor beta chains follows, all from one sample in a study of control samples from healthy donors and cancer patients. Assay: immunoSEQ multiplex PCR; the TCRdb copy retains only in-frame clones and omits some. This sample has 95,000 to 120,000 clones, with just under 85% found just once. The sequencing sample was made of blood. These receptor sequences come from a man between 18 and 35 years old in good health. CDR3s include the opening cysteine and the closing phenylalanine or tryptophan. A D gene is named only where the DNA matches it firmly. Clone size is given for some rows only: seen once, a few or many times, or a class if the clone is expanded.

D	V	J	size	DNA	CDR3
NA	TRBV27	TRBJ2-2	few	TGTGCCAGCGCTTTAAGGGCAGCGAACACCGGGGAGCTGTTTTTT	CASALRAANTGELFF
TRBD1	TRBV5-4	TRBJ1-1	NA	TGTGCCAGCAGCTCGACAGGGTGGACTGAAGCTTTCTTT	CASSSTGWTEAFF
NA	TRBV27	TRBJ1-5	NA	TGTGCCAGCAGTATACAGGGATATAGCAATCAGCCCCAGCATTTT	CASSIQGYSNQPQHF
TRBD1	TRBV19	TRBJ1-1	NA	TGTGCCAGTAGTATCCCTCGGACAGGGGACACTGAAGCTTTCTTT	CASSIPRTGDTEAFF
NA	TRBV7-8	TRBJ1-2	NA	TGTGCCAGCAGCTCCGTCCCCGTAGATGGCTACACCTTC	CASSSVPVDGYTF
NA	TRBV4-2	TRBJ2-7	NA	TGTGCCAGCAGCCATGCGGGGACAGAAAGCACCTACGAGCAGTACTTC	CASSHAGTESTYEQYF
NA	TRBV18	TRBJ2-3	NA	TGTGCCAGCTCAGCCACCCTCCCGGGACCAGGCACAGATACGCAGTATTTT	CASSATLPGPGTDTQYF
NA	TRBV13	TRBJ2-3	once	TGTGCCAGCAGCCCTTACACAGATACGCAGTATTTT	CASSPYTDTQYF
NA	TRBV6-1	TRBJ1-4	few	TGTGCCAGCAGTGAGCCGGGCCATAATGAAAAACTGTTTTTT	CASSEPGHNEKLFF
TRBD1	TRBV10-3	TRBJ2-7	NA	TGTGCCATCAGTGAGCCGGGACAGCCTTACGAGCAGTACTTC	CAISEPGQPYEQYF
NA	TRBV4-2	TRBJ1-1	once	TGTGCCAGCAGCCAAGAGGGGATAAGGAGAGCTTTCTTT	CASSQEGIRRAFF
NA	TRBV7-2	TRBJ2-7	NA	TGTGCCAGCAGCTTTTCCGGATCCTCCTACGAGCAGTACTTC	CASSFSGSSYEQYF